This is a list of T cell receptor beta chains from one sample in a study of cytomegalovirus exposure and HLA in healthy donors. The protocol was immunoSEQ multiplex PCR, while the TCRdb copy is restricted to in-frame clones and leaves out a portion. The sample carries about 95,000 clones, just under 80% recorded once. Sequenced sample: PBMCs. The receptors derive from a woman aged 40 to 50 in good health and CMV-seropositive. The CDR3 runs from the conserved cysteine through the conserved F or W. D genes are given only for firm matches. Clone size is stated in some rows and not others, as once, few, many or a class when expanded.

J: TRBJ1-1; V: TRBV28; D: -; size: -; CDR3: CASSLPTLGGVAFF; DNA: TGTGCCAGCAGTTTACCTACCTTGGGGGGGGTAGCTTTCTTT
J: TRBJ2-1; V: TRBV5-1; D: -; size: -; CDR3: CASSLESSSYNEQFF; DNA: TGCGCCAGCAGCTTGGAAAGTAGCTCCTACAATGAGCAGTTCTTC
J: TRBJ1-4; V: TRBV4-1; D: -; size: once; CDR3: CASSQILEKLFF; DNA: TGCGCCAGCAGCCAAATCCTAGAAAAACTGTTTTTT
J: TRBJ2-3; V: TRBV4-1; D: TRBD2; size: -; CDR3: CASSQDRGLAGKRQDTQYF; DNA: TGCGCCAGCAGCCAAGATCGGGGATTAGCGGGCAAAAGACAGGATACGCAGTATTTT
J: TRBJ2-1; V: TRBV6-1; D: TRBD2; size: -; CDR3: CASIHGGSGMTQFF; DNA: TGTGCCAGCATTCACGGCGGTAGCGGGATGACGCAGTTCTTC
J: TRBJ1-2; V: TRBV2; D: TRBD1; size: -; CDR3: CASRGQGLHGGYTF; DNA: TGTGCCAGCAGAGGACAGGGGTTGCATGGTGGCTACACCTTC
J: TRBJ2-7; V: TRBV4-1; D: -; size: -; CDR3: CASSQATRYEQYF; DNA: TGCGCCAGCAGCCAAGCGACTAGATACGAGCAGTACTTC
J: TRBJ2-5; V: TRBV6-1; D: TRBD1; size: few; CDR3: CASAPETGGAETQYF; DNA: TGTGCCAGCGCGCCAGAGACAGGGGGCGCCGAGACCCAGTACTTC
J: TRBJ2-7; V: TRBV9; D: TRBD1; size: -; CDR3: CASSVDPGQGYEQYF; DNA: TGTGCCAGCAGCGTAGATCCGGGACAGGGCTACGAGCAGTACTTC
J: TRBJ2-7; V: TRBV2; D: -; size: -; CDR3: CASSEASEGSRSYEQYF; DNA: TGTGCCAGCAGTGAAGCGAGTGAGGGAAGCAGGTCCTACGAGCAGTACTTC
J: TRBJ2-3; V: TRBV7-9; D: TRBD2; size: once; CDR3: CASSGASGGTDTQYF; DNA: TGTGCCAGCAGCGGGGCTAGCGGGGGCACAGATACGCAGTATTTT
J: TRBJ1-5; V: TRBV30; D: -; size: -; CDR3: CAWSVPWPHRAFQPQHF; DNA: TGTGCCTGGAGTGTACCTTGGCCCCACAGGGCTTTCCAGCCCCAGCATTTT
J: TRBJ1-1; V: TRBV30; D: TRBD1; size: once; CDR3: CAWNSGGQDTEAFF; DNA: TGTGCCTGGAATTCAGGGGGTCAGGACACTGAAGCTTTCTTT
J: TRBJ1-2; V: TRBV18; D: -; size: -; CDR3: CASRQKNYGYTF; DNA: TGTGCCAGCCGACAGAAAAACTATGGCTACACCTTC
J: TRBJ2-3; V: TRBV9; D: TRBD2; size: -; CDR3: CASSVERASGNTDTQYF; DNA: TGTGCCAGCAGCGTAGAAAGGGCTAGCGGGAACACAGATACGCAGTATTTT
J: TRBJ1-2; V: TRBV5-1; D: -; size: -; CDR3: CASSLVTDYGYTF; DNA: TGCGCCAGCAGCTTGGTAACAGACTATGGCTACACCTTC
J: TRBJ2-1; V: TRBV12-5; D: -; size: -; CDR3: CASGLVGVDNEQFF; DNA: TGTGCTAGTGGTTTGGTCGGGGTTGACAATGAGCAGTTCTTC
J: TRBJ2-2; V: TRBV19; D: TRBD1; size: -; CDR3: CASSVGQGAIGELFF; DNA: TGTGCCAGTAGTGTGGGACAGGGGGCGATCGGGGAGCTGTTTTTT
J: TRBJ2-1; V: TRBV7-2; D: TRBD2; size: -; CDR3: CASSLATSGYNEQFF; DNA: TGTGCCAGCAGCTTGGCAACTAGCGGGTACAATGAGCAGTTCTTC
J: TRBJ2-3; V: TRBV30; D: TRBD1; size: -; CDR3: CAWDRATDTQYF; DNA: TGTGCCTGGGACAGGGCGACAGATACGCAGTATTTT
J: TRBJ2-7; V: TRBV19; D: -; size: -; CDR3: CASRMTGSYEQYF; DNA: TGTGCCAGTAGAATGACAGGTTCCTACGAGCAGTACTTC
J: TRBJ2-1; V: TRBV5-4; D: TRBD2; size: -; CDR3: CASSLWTSAKNEQFF; DNA: TGTGCCAGCAGCTTGTGGACTAGCGCCAAGAATGAGCAGTTCTTC
J: TRBJ2-2; V: TRBV18; D: -; size: -; CDR3: CASSPPGQRITGELFF; DNA: TGTGCCAGCTCACCACCGGGCCAGCGGATCACCGGGGAGCTGTTTTTT
J: TRBJ1-4; V: TRBV4-2; D: -; size: few; CDR3: CASSGGSGSPVVSEKLFF; DNA: TGTGCCAGCAGCGGCGGCTCCGGGAGTCCTGTTGTCTCTGAAAAACTGTTTTTT
J: TRBJ1-1; V: TRBV18; D: TRBD1; size: -; CDR3: CASSPTGTGVSEAFF; DNA: TGTGCCAGCTCACCCACCGGGACAGGGGTGTCTGAAGCTTTCTTT
J: TRBJ1-1; V: TRBV10-3; D: TRBD1; size: -; CDR3: CAISKRQGAGPTEAFF; DNA: TGTGCCATCAGTAAGAGACAGGGGGCCGGGCCCACTGAAGCTTTCTTT
J: TRBJ2-1; V: TRBV18; D: TRBD1; size: -; CDR3: CASSPSTGTGYNEQFF; DNA: TGTGCCAGCTCACCTTCGACCGGGACAGGATACAATGAGCAGTTCTTC
J: TRBJ1-2; V: TRBV7-9; D: TRBD1; size: -; CDR3: CASSPLTGGYGYTF; DNA: TGTGCCAGCAGCCCACTAACAGGGGGCTATGGCTACACCTTC
J: TRBJ2-2; V: TRBV28; D: TRBD1; size: -; CDR3: CASRGDRDTGELFF; DNA: TGTGCCAGCAGGGGGGACAGGGACACCGGGGAGCTGTTTTTT
J: TRBJ1-1; V: TRBV15; D: -; size: -; CDR3: CATSRDPLGAGTEAFF; DNA: TGTGCCACCAGCAGAGACCCCCTGGGGGCCGGAACTGAAGCTTTCTTT
J: TRBJ2-5; V: TRBV4-1; D: TRBD2; size: -; CDR3: CASSQDQASGGETQYF; DNA: TGCGCCAGCAGCCAAGATCAGGCTAGCGGGGGAGAGACCCAGTACTTC
J: TRBJ1-2; V: TRBV19; D: -; size: -; CDR3: CASLGPNYGYTF; DNA: TGTGCCAGTCTTGGGCCCAACTATGGCTACACCTTC
J: TRBJ1-1; V: TRBV4-1; D: TRBD1; size: -; CDR3: CASSRPGQADTEAFF; DNA: TGCGCCAGCAGCCGTCCGGGACAGGCGGACACTGAAGCTTTCTTT
J: TRBJ2-3; V: TRBV7-9; D: TRBD1; size: many; CDR3: CASSVTGMADTQYF; DNA: TGTGCCAGCAGCGTGACAGGGATGGCAGATACGCAGTATTTT
J: TRBJ1-1; V: TRBV11-2; D: -; size: -; CDR3: CASSLVRSGKDEGDTEAFF; DNA: TGTGCCAGCAGCTTAGTGCGGTCAGGGAAAGACGAGGGGGACACTGAAGCTTTCTTT
J: TRBJ2-3; V: TRBV7-9; D: TRBD1; size: -; CDR3: CASSSGPEGQGITDTQYF; DNA: TGTGCCAGCAGCTCAGGTCCCGAGGGACAGGGGATTACAGATACGCAGTATTTT
J: TRBJ2-2; V: TRBV7-2; D: -; size: -; CDR3: CASSLSVTGELFF; DNA: TGTGCCAGCAGCTTATCTGTCACCGGGGAGCTGTTTTTT
J: TRBJ1-1; V: TRBV5-4; D: -; size: few; CDR3: CASSLGTAGTEAFF; DNA: TGTGCCAGCAGCCTGGGGACTGCGGGCACTGAAGCTTTCTTT
J: TRBJ2-2; V: TRBV27; D: -; size: -; CDR3: CASSFSGINTGELFF; DNA: TGTGCCAGCAGTTTCTCGGGGATTAACACCGGGGAGCTGTTTTTT
J: TRBJ2-1; V: TRBV11-2; D: TRBD2; size: -; CDR3: CASRGYLGTSENNEQFF; DNA: TGTGCCAGCCGAGGTTATCTTGGGACTAGCGAAAACAATGAGCAGTTCTTC
J: TRBJ2-1; V: TRBV2; D: TRBD2; size: -; CDR3: CASSRAPGLAGYNEQFF; DNA: TGTGCCAGCAGTAGGGCCCCGGGACTAGCGGGGTACAATGAGCAGTTCTTC
J: TRBJ2-1; V: TRBV2; D: TRBD1; size: few; CDR3: CASAGTGGNEQFF; DNA: TGTGCCAGCGCCGGGACAGGGGGGAATGAGCAGTTCTTC
J: TRBJ2-3; V: TRBV2; D: TRBD2; size: -; CDR3: CASRQGLAPTDTQYF; DNA: TGTGCCAGCAGACAGGGACTAGCGCCCACAGATACGCAGTATTTT
J: TRBJ1-1; V: TRBV5-6; D: TRBD1; size: -; CDR3: CASSTGQGFTEAFF; DNA: TGTGCCAGCAGCACGGGACAGGGATTCACTGAAGCTTTCTTT
J: TRBJ2-7; V: TRBV7-9; D: TRBD1; size: once; CDR3: CASSGTGLYEQYF; DNA: TGTGCCAGCAGTGGGACAGGGCTCTACGAGCAGTACTTC
J: TRBJ1-1; V: TRBV4-2; D: -; size: -; CDR3: CASSQEEGSSTEAFF; DNA: TGTGCCAGCAGCCAAGAGGAGGGGAGTTCCACTGAAGCTTTCTTT
J: TRBJ1-3; V: TRBV2; D: -; size: -; CDR3: CASSLAGTIYF; DNA: TGTGCCAGCAGTTTAGCGGGCACCATATATTTT
J: TRBJ2-3; V: TRBV28; D: TRBD2; size: -; CDR3: CASSLGTITDTQYF; DNA: TGTGCCAGCAGTTTAGGGACTATCACAGATACGCAGTATTTT
J: TRBJ2-5; V: TRBV5-6; D: -; size: -; CDR3: CASSLRGLETQYF; DNA: TGTGCCAGCAGCTTACGGGGTCTTGAGACCCAGTACTTC
J: TRBJ2-1; V: TRBV27; D: TRBD1; size: -; CDR3: CASSLGTGPNNEQFF; DNA: TGTGCCAGCAGTTTGGGGACAGGGCCCAACAATGAGCAGTTCTTC
J: TRBJ2-3; V: TRBV19; D: -; size: -; CDR3: CASSQKMGNTDTQYF; DNA: TGTGCCAGTAGTCAAAAGATGGGCAACACAGATACGCAGTATTTT